This entry features one T cell receptor (beta chain) sequence. Assay used: immunoSEQ multiplex PCR; TCRdb lists only in-frame clones, some missing. The sample comprises nearly 250,000 clones, roughly 83% of which are singletons, and roughly 1.9% rests with the top ten. Enrolled through a virtual design, the participants were between 18 and 89 years of age and came from 24 US areas. Two negative PCRs, clearance, or symptom resolution were required of recovered Cohort 3 donors. This record belongs to a study of blood T cell repertoires in COVID-19. The CDR3 is 12 amino acids. V was clipped by 4 bases and J by 0 bases, with 6 bases between them. CDR1 GTSNPN and CDR2 SVGIG come from the germline V gene (reference sequence).

J is TRBJ1-1 and V is TRBV30, with D unresolved. Source material: PBMCs or T cells enriched from blood (not recorded which). This clonotype was obtained from a woman in her forties or fifties who had recovered from COVID-19. CDR3 residues: CAWKPVNTEAFF. The CDR3 nucleotides are TGTGCCTGGAAGCCGGTGAACACTGAAGCTTTCTTT.